The entry below gives a single T cell receptor beta chain sequence along with its context. Antigen: not known. PCR employed 60 Vbeta and 13 Jbeta primers. Data came from immunoSEQ multiplex PCR; TCRdb stores just in-frame clones and leaves some out. Altogether 100,000 to 150,000 clones are present, 80% being singletons, with the ten largest covering under 6%. This specimen belongs to a study of cytomegalovirus exposure and HLA in healthy donors. Study-wide findings and caveats: In a later analysis, an Asian-associated ancestry cluster reportedly showed fewer N-insertions than the roughly 730-donor mean.

The clonotype comes from a young man in good health and CMV-seronegative. The specimen was PBMCs.

CDR3 protein: CASSLAPETQYF. As DNA, the CDR3 is TGTGCCAGCAGCTTAGCTCCGGAGACCCAGTACTTC. This sequence joins TRBV7-6 and TRBJ2-5, with unresolved D. Germline loops: CDR1 SGHVS, CDR2 FNYEAQ. V lost 0 bases and J 5 bases, leaving 4 bases between the germline ends. The CDR3 spans 12 residues.